The following is a T cell receptor beta chain sequence with its context. What it binds is unknown. The data belong to a study of cytomegalovirus exposure and HLA in healthy donors. Study-wide results and limits: A prior analysis recorded that most TCR beta V segments were productive about 87% or about 30% of the time. TCR beta V- and J-gene trimming, according to a later analysis, was linked to a missense DCLRE1C variant. Across all donors, roughly uniform sequencing depth was an assumption of the presence/absence analyses. Fewer N-insertions (relative to the roughly 720-donor mean) were reportedly seen in an Asian-associated ancestry cluster in a later analysis.

The PCR used 60 Vbeta and 13 Jbeta primers. The repertoire was sequenced with immunoSEQ multiplex PCR; TCRdb's copy has only in-frame clones and lacks some. This table has around 90,000 clones, over 65% appearing once. Germline V CDR1 and CDR2: MNHEY, SMNVEV (reference sequence). CDR3 length: 16 amino acids. The V end was cut by 7 bases, the J end by 2 bases, with 21 bases between. The chain links TRBV27 to TRBJ2-7; TRBD1 is a possible D gene (5 bases). The source material was PBMCs. This receptor was identified in a man in his forties or fifties in good health and CMV-seronegative. The CDR3 DNA reads TGTGCCAGCAACGATATACCCCCAGACAGTACCTACGAGCAGTACTTC. This translates into CASNDIPPDSTYEQYF.